This T cell receptor beta chain was captured in a study of PD-1 blockade in classical Hodgkin lymphoma. Findings of the study overall: Newly diagnosed patients reportedly had lower baseline TCR diversity than healthy donors. Partial responders and progressors had significantly lower baseline TCR diversity. By C4D1, diversity of CD4+ TCRs had risen significantly, whereas that of CD8+ TCRs had not.

The CDR3 runs to 15 residues. Germline V gene data show CDR1 as SGHNT and CDR2 as YYREEE (reference sequence). Time point denoted: cycle 4 day 1 (C4D1), after more than five weeks of nivolumab. Relapse after autologous stem cell transplantation occurred in every patient, and brentuximab vedotin exposure varied. As for this clone: The target antigen is unknown.

The method was immunoSEQ multiplex PCR; TCRdb's version includes in-frame clones alone and lacks a portion of them. The sample holds approximately 22,000 clones, around 70% seen once. Sequencing used peripheral blood mononuclear cells (PBMCs), obtained before the fourth cycle of nivolumab. The sequence derives from a human donor with classical Hodgkin lymphoma. The genes are TRBV5-4 and TRBJ2-5; 12 bases agree with TRBD2. The J call may not be correct, given that the DNA end is closer to TRBJ2-7. CDR3 sequence reads: CASSRTSGDNYEQYF. CDR3 DNA sequence: TGTGCCAGCAGCCGGACTAGCGGGGACAACTACGAGCAGTACTTC.